This T cell receptor beta chain was identified during a study of monozygotic twins with cystic fibrosis. Whole-study results and caveats: Monozygotic CF twins shared more identical nucleotide clonotypes than unrelated patients. Co-twins had the most similar V usage for 13 of 16 pairs, J for 8.

Concerning this clone: Its antigen is unidentified.

The assay was immunoSEQ multiplex PCR, and TCRdb's table has in-frame clones only and misses some. Found here are over 15,000 clones, around 97% of them singletons; the top ten hold roughly 1.8%. The sample comprised blood. The clonotype originates from a woman in her twenties or thirties with cystic fibrosis.

CDR3 protein: CRTPCFQPQHF. The CDR3 nucleotides are TGCAGGACACCTTGTTTTCAGCCCCAGCATTTT. J is TRBJ1-5 and V is TRBV20-1, with unresolved D. CDR3 length: 11 amino acids. CDR1 and CDR2 (germline): DFQATT, SNEGSKA (reference sequence).